The sequence of this T cell receptor (beta chain) was determined in a study of T cell responses to AZD1222 COVID-19 vaccine. Study observations and caveats: Breadth and depth of Spike-specific TCRs rose after two AZD1222 doses. It was only after the peak T cell response that any repertoires were sampled. Researchers report vaccine-associated CD4 TCRs spanning spike, with dominance at 160-218 and 743-854. Nearly half of unique spike-specific TCRs reportedly avoided B.1.351 and B.1.1.7 mutated regions.

Clones were sequenced by immunoSEQ multiplex PCR, and TCRdb holds only the in-frame ones, with some missing. The table includes 140,000 to 150,000 clones, approximately 85% detected once. Turning to this clone: Its antigen is undetermined.

This specimen was peripheral blood, taken on day 0 of AZD1222 vaccination. The origin of this receptor is an adult in good health.

CDR3 coding DNA: TGTGCCAGTAACCCGATCGGTAACTATGGCTACACCTTC. It is translated as CASNPIGNYGYTF. V usage is TRBV19 and J usage is TRBJ1-2; D not resolved. V lost 7 bases to trimming and J lost 1 base, with 10 bases between them. The V gene's germline CDR1 is LNHDA and CDR2 SQIVND (reference sequence). The CDR3 loop spans 13 amino acids.